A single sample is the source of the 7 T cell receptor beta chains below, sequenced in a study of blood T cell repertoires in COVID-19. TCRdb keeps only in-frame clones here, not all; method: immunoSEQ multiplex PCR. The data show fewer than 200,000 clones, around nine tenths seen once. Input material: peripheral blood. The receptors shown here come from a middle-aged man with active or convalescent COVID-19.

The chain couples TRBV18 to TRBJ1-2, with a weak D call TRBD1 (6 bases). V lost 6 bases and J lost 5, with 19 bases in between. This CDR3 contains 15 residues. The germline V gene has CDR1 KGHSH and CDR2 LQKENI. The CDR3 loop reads CASSANRDPRYGYTF. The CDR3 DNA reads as TGTGCCAGCTCGGCGAACAGGGATCCGAGGTATGGCTACACCTTC.

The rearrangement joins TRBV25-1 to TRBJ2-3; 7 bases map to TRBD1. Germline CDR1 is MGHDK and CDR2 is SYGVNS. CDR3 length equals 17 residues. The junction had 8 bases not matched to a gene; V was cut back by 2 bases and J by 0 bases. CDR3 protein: CASSEKYRGFSTDTQYF. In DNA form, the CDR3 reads TGTGCCAGCAGTGAAAAATACAGGGGTTTCAGCACAGATACGCAGTATTTT.

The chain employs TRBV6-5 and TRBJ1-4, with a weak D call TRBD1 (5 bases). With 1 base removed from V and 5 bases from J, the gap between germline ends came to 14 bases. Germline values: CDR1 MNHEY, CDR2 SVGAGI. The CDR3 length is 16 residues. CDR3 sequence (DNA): TGTGCCAGCAGTTACTTTCCGGGGGAAGAGAATGAAAAACTGTTTTTT. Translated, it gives CASSYFPGEENEKLFF.

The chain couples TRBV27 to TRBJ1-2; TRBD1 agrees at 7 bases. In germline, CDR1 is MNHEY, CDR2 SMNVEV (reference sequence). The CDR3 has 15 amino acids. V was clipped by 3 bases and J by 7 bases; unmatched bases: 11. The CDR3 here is CASSFDRALTSGYTF. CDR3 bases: TGTGCCAGCAGTTTTGACAGGGCCCTTACAAGTGGCTACACCTTC.

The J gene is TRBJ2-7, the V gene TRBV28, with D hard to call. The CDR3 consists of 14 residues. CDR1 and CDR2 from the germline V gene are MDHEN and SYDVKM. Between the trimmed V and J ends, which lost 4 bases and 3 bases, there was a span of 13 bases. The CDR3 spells CASSSLRHVYEQYF. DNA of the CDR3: TGTGCCAGCAGTTCCCTTCGACACGTCTACGAGCAGTACTTC.

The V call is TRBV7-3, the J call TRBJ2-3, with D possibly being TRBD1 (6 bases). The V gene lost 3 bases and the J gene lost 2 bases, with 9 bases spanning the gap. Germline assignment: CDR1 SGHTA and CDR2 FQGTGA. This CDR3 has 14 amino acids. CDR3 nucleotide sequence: TGTGCCAGCAGCTTGGACAGAGACACAGATACGCAGTATTTT. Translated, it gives CASSLDRDTDTQYF.

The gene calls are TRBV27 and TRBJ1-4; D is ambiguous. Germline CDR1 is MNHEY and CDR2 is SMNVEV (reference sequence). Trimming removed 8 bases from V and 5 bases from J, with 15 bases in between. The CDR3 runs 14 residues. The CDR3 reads CASASGTANEKLFF. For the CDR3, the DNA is TGTGCCAGCGCCTCGGGAACAGCCAATGAAAAACTGTTTTTT.